These T cell receptor beta chains were read from a single sample in a study of cytotoxic CD8 clonotypes in ibrutinib-treated CLL. Profiling relied on immunoSEQ multiplex PCR, and the TCRdb table lists in-frame clones only, not all of them. Of 150,000 to 200,000 clones detected, more than 70% appear once; the ten largest clones hold around 3%. The starting material was PBMCs, obtained at disease progression, from a patient treated with ibrutinib. The receptor set was obtained from a human donor with chronic lymphocytic leukemia. The CDR3 runs from the conserved cysteine through the conserved F or W. A D gene is named only where the DNA matches it firmly. Clone size is not always given. Where it is, it says once, few, many or a class for expanded clones.

cdr3_length	clone_size	v_call	d_call	j_call	cdr3_aa	cdr3_nt
16	-	TRBV5-4	-	TRBJ2-2	CASSSYSQRYTGELFF	TGTGCCAGCAGCTCTTACTCACAGCGGTACACCGGGGAGCTGTTTTTT
11	-	TRBV30	-	TRBJ2-7	CAYTRGREQYF	TGTGCCTATACTAGGGGACGCGAGCAGTACTTC
16	-	TRBV27	TRBD2	TRBJ2-3	CASSDPAGVGWDTQYF	TGTGCCAGCAGCGATCCAGCGGGAGTTGGCTGGGATACGCAGTATTTT
16	-	TRBV9	-	TRBJ2-1	CASSVIGQGDYNEQFF	TGTGCCAGCAGCGTAATCGGTCAGGGAGACTACAATGAGCAGTTCTTC
13	-	TRBV29-1	TRBD1	TRBJ2-5	CSVEGTGGETQYF	TGCAGCGTTGAAGGGACAGGGGGCGAGACCCAGTACTTC
13	-	TRBV7-8	-	TRBJ1-4	CASSLGDTLELFF	TGTGCCAGCAGCTTAGGTGACACCTTGGAACTGTTTTTT
16	-	TRBV2	-	TRBJ1-5	CASRATVFYSNQPQHF	TGTGCCAGCAGGGCAACGGTCTTCTATAGCAATCAGCCCCAGCATTTT
13	-	TRBV6-1	-	TRBJ2-5	CATTEITAGTQYF	TGTGCCACCACAGAGATTACAGCGGGGACCCAGTACTTC
15	-	TRBV30	-	TRBJ2-1	CAWKQGGLSYNEQFF	TGTGCCTGGAAGCAGGGGGGCCTCTCCTATAATGAGCAGTTCTTC
15	-	TRBV6-5	-	TRBJ2-1	CASTLAGPINNEQFF	TGTGCCAGCACCCTTGCGGGACCCATTAACAATGAGCAGTTCTTC
12	-	TRBV10-1	-	TRBJ1-5	CASSVGNGPQHF	TGCGCCAGCAGTGTAGGGAATGGGCCCCAGCATTTT
16	once	TRBV27	TRBD2	TRBJ2-2	CASTWGLADNTGELFF	TGTGCCAGCACCTGGGGACTAGCGGATAACACCGGGGAGCTGTTTTTT
15	-	TRBV5-1	TRBD2	TRBJ2-1	CASSSLAGYGHEQFF	TGCGCCAGCAGCTCTCTAGCGGGATACGGCCATGAGCAGTTCTTC
12	-	TRBV6-1	-	TRBJ2-1	CASSEANNEQFF	TGTGCCAGCAGTGAAGCTAACAATGAGCAGTTCTTC
15	-	TRBV19	TRBD1	TRBJ2-7	CASSIRWDRVYEQYF	TGTGCCAGTAGTATTCGTTGGGACAGGGTCTACGAGCAGTACTTC
16	-	TRBV7-9	TRBD1	TRBJ1-1	CASSPDRVGLGTEAFF	TGTGCCAGCAGCCCGGACAGGGTAGGTCTAGGCACTGAAGCTTTCTTT
12	once	TRBV7-2	-	TRBJ1-2	CASSLDDLGYTF	TGTGCCAGCAGCCTGGATGATCTGGGCTACACCTTC
17	-	TRBV11-1	TRBD2	TRBJ2-3	CASSPWGVGLLTDTQYF	TGTGCCAGCAGCCCTTGGGGGGTGGGACTATTGACGGATACGCAGTATTTT
16	few	TRBV10-2	TRBD1	TRBJ2-5	CASRSHDRAFWETQYF	TGCGCCAGCAGAAGCCACGACAGGGCGTTTTGGGAGACCCAGTACTTC
14	-	TRBV5-4	-	TRBJ2-5	CASSLTGAQETQYF	TGTGCCAGCAGCCTAACGGGGGCCCAAGAGACCCAGTACTTC
14	once	TRBV11-2	-	TRBJ2-7	CASSLVSPYGEQYF	TGTGCCAGCAGCTTAGTGTCCCCCTACGGCGAGCAGTACTTC
15	-	TRBV28	-	TRBJ2-3	CASSLGQGGRDTQYF	TGTGCCAGCAGTTTAGGGCAGGGGGGTCGAGATACGCAGTATTTT
15	-	TRBV6-1	-	TRBJ2-1	CASSKGGGSYNEQFF	TGTGCCAGCAGCAAGGGGGGGGGCTCCTACAATGAGCAGTTCTTC
14	-	TRBV7-7	-	TRBJ2-1	CASSPQPSYNEQFF	TGTGCTAGCAGCCCCCAGCCCTCCTACAATGAGCAGTTCTTC
15	-	TRBV27	TRBD2	TRBJ2-3	CATRTGGRSTDTQYF	TGTGCCACCCGGACGGGCGGGAGAAGCACAGATACGCAGTATTTT
16	once	TRBV9	TRBD2	TRBJ2-5	CASSPRGSGTEETQYF	TGTGCCAGCAGCCCCCGTGGGAGCGGGACGGAAGAGACCCAGTACTTC
15	-	TRBV18	TRBD1	TRBJ2-7	CASSQPGQGAYEQYF	TGTGCCAGCTCTCAACCGGGACAGGGGGCCTACGAGCAGTACTTC
20	once	TRBV21-1	-	TRBJ1-5	CASSKAQIRNPKYSNQPQHF	TGTGCCAGCAGCAAAGCGCAGATACGGAACCCCAAGTATAGCAATCAGCCCCAGCATTTT
15	-	TRBV23-1	TRBD1	TRBJ1-1	CASSQSKGARTEAFF	TGCGCCAGCAGTCAATCCAAGGGGGCGCGGACTGAAGCTTTCTTT
14	few	TRBV6-1	-	TRBJ1-2	CASSDSRYSGGYTF	TGTGCCAGCAGCGACAGCAGGTATTCTGGTGGCTACACCTTC
11	-	TRBV29-1	TRBD1	TRBJ1-1	CSVRDRSEAFF	TGCAGCGTTAGGGACAGATCTGAAGCTTTCTTT
13	-	TRBV9	-	TRBJ2-2	CASSVGAVGELFF	TGTGCCAGCAGCGTAGGTGCCGTCGGGGAGCTGTTTTTT
12	once	TRBV7-2	-	TRBJ2-7	CASSLWSYEQYF	TGTGCCAGCAGCTTGTGGTCCTACGAGCAGTACTTC
13	-	TRBV2	-	TRBJ2-7	CASSAVREYEQYF	TGTGCCAGCAGTGCTGTCAGGGAATACGAGCAGTACTTC
14	-	TRBV28	-	TRBJ2-7	CASSFIPITYEQYF	TGTGCCAGCAGTTTCATACCGATAACCTACGAGCAGTACTTC
18	-	TRBV15	TRBD1	TRBJ2-6	CATSREGQGAAGANVLTF	TGTGCCACCAGCAGAGAGGGACAGGGGGCTGCCGGGGCCAACGTCCTGACTTTC
13	-	TRBV7-2	-	TRBJ2-7	CASSLGQEGEQYF	TGTGCCAGCAGCTTAGGTCAGGAGGGCGAGCAGTACTTC
13	-	TRBV29-1	-	TRBJ1-1	CSVSWQLDTEAFF	TGCAGCGTTTCATGGCAGCTTGACACTGAAGCTTTCTTT
14	-	TRBV21-1	-	TRBJ2-4	CASSPRDAKNIQYF	TGTGCCAGCAGCCCCAGGGACGCCAAAAACATTCAGTACTTC
15	-	TRBV6-5	TRBD2	TRBJ2-3	CASSIGTSGSTAQYF	TGTGCCAGCAGTATCGGGACTAGCGGGAGTACGGCGCAGTATTTT
16	-	TRBV5-1	TRBD2	TRBJ2-3	CASSYRLAEHTDTQYF	TGCGCCAGCAGCTACCGACTAGCGGAACACACAGATACGCAGTATTTT
15	-	TRBV4-3	-	TRBJ1-2	CASSQGSRTNYGYTF	TGCGCCAGCAGCCAAGGCTCCCGCACCAACTATGGCTACACCTTC
18	-	TRBV18	TRBD1	TRBJ2-6	CASSPRQGASSGANVLTF	TGTGCCAGCTCACCACGGCAGGGGGCGAGCTCTGGGGCCAACGTCCTGACTTTC
14	once	TRBV2	-	TRBJ2-1	CASSGGAAYNEQFF	TGTGCCAGCAGTGGCGGGGCGGCCTACAATGAGCAGTTCTTC
16	-	TRBV19	-	TRBJ1-5	CASSTKTWQNNQPQHF	TGTGCCAGTAGTACGAAGACGTGGCAGAACAATCAGCCCCAGCATTTT
14	-	TRBV7-7	-	TRBJ2-2	CASSSNLVPGELFF	TGTGCCAGCAGCTCGAATCTAGTCCCCGGGGAGCTGTTTTTT
13	-	TRBV5-1	-	TRBJ1-1	CASSAGKNTEAFF	TGCGCCAGCAGCGCGGGAAAGAACACTGAAGCTTTCTTT
17	-	TRBV4-1	-	TRBJ2-6	CASSQAAQASGANVLTF	TGCGCCAGCAGCCAAGCTGCTCAGGCATCTGGGGCCAACGTCCTGACTTTC
16	-	TRBV5-1	-	TRBJ1-2	CASSLGGFGANYGYTF	TGCGCCAGCAGCTTGGGGGGTTTTGGAGCTAACTATGGCTACACCTTC
15	-	TRBV30	TRBD2	TRBJ2-3	CAWSVIAGGRGTQYF	TGTGCCTGGAGTGTAATCGCGGGAGGGAGAGGTACGCAGTATTTT
16	-	TRBV28	-	TRBJ2-3	CASSPSPASGTDTQYF	TGTGCCAGCAGCCCATCCCCCGCGAGTGGCACAGATACGCAGTATTTT
15	-	TRBV7-3	-	TRBJ2-5	CASSFGIGGVETQYF	TGTGCCAGCAGCTTCGGGATCGGCGGTGTCGAGACCCAGTACTTC
15	-	TRBV6-1	-	TRBJ2-2	CASDSRTQFTGELFF	TGTGCCAGTGATAGTAGGACCCAATTCACCGGGGAGCTGTTTTTT
12	once	TRBV5-1	-	TRBJ1-2	CASTDDKFGYTF	TGCGCCAGCACCGACGACAAGTTCGGCTACACCTTC
16	few	TRBV6-5	TRBD1	TRBJ1-1	CASSSLQTGVRTEAFF	TGTGCCAGCAGTTCCCTCCAGACAGGGGTGAGGACTGAAGCTTTCTTT
13	-	TRBV5-5	-	TRBJ1-4	CASSLAVNEKLFF	TGTGCCAGCAGCTTGGCGGTAAATGAAAAACTGTTTTTT
14	-	TRBV27	-	TRBJ1-1	CASSAGLLNTEAFF	TGTGCCAGCAGTGCGGGACTTTTGAACACTGAAGCTTTCTTT
16	-	TRBV10-3	-	TRBJ2-7	CAISEYGRLGSYEQYF	TGTGCCATCAGTGAGTACGGGCGGCTGGGCTCCTACGAGCAGTACTTC